This TCR beta chain was captured in a study of shared clonotypes between healthy human individuals. About the study: Used for every donor were three CD4 naive, three CD4 memory, two CD8 naive and one CD8 memory plate. General study findings and limits: The authors expected sequencing depth to affect clonotype sharing among donors.

From CD4+ cells came CD45RA+ naive and CD45RA-negative memory subsets. Per the authors' pipeline: Quality scores were absent from the junction-only immunoSEQ sequences, so filtering differed. TCRdb keeps only in-frame clones here, not all; method: immunoSEQ multiplex PCR. Clone size and the V and J calls come from that table; the DNA yielded D and trimming. This table holds 740,000 or so clones, about 80% found once. Germline CDR1 is MGHRA and CDR2 is YSYEKL. V lost 4 bases and J lost 3, with 9 bases in between. The CDR3 is made up of 13 amino acids. Note on this clone: What it binds is not known.

The rearrangement uses TRBV4-1 and TRBJ2-5, with D uncertain. Sequenced sample: memory CD4+ T cells sorted from blood. Subset described: CD45RA-negative fraction. The source of this sequence is a woman in her 30s in good health. The CDR3 here is CASSRGREETQYF. DNA for the CDR3: TGCGCCAGCAGCCGTGGACGGGAAGAGACCCAGTACTTC.